The source of this TCR beta chain is a study of T cell responses to AZD1222 COVID-19 vaccine. Per germline, CDR1 SEHNR and CDR2 FQNEAQ (reference sequence). The V end lost 4 bases, the J end lost 9 bases, and 16 bases lay between the germline ends. The CDR3 covers 14 residues. Produced via immunoSEQ multiplex PCR; TCRdb's table is partial and in-frame only. The sample gives more than 95,000 clones, around 89% of which show up once; 11% is in the top ten. The starting material was peripheral blood, obtained on day 0 of MenACWY control vaccination. This clonotype was sampled from an adult in good health. The chain links TRBV7-9 to TRBJ2-1, with a weak D call TRBD2 (5 bases). CDR3 in amino acids: CASSSPPRVSEQFF. DNA of the CDR3: TGTGCCAGCAGCTCCCCCCCGAGGGTGTCTGAGCAGTTCTTC.